The 23 T cell receptor beta chains below were found in one sample sequenced in a study of T cells in localized non-small cell lung cancer. Sequenced by immunoSEQ multiplex PCR; TCRdb stores in-frame clones only, minus some. Of 25,000 to 35,000 clones in the sample, roughly 87% were seen once. The sequencing here drew on peripheral blood, taken before any cancer treatment. The receptors originated from a male donor older than 55 with stage I lung adenocarcinoma.

The genes are TRBV6-1 and TRBJ1-1; D not resolved. The CDR3 has 11 residues. V lost 8 bases, J lost 0 bases, and 4 bases lay in between. The germline V gene encodes CDR1 MNHNS and CDR2 SASEGT. In DNA, the CDR3 is TGTGCCAGCCTCATGAACACTGAAGCTTTCTTT. Translated, it gives CASLMNTEAFF.

This clone was detected a few times. This chain joins TRBV19 and TRBJ1-1; no clear D gene. Deletions cut 3 bases from V and 6 bases from J, with 8 bases between. The length of the CDR3 is 12 residues. Germline V gene sequence: CDR1 LNHDA, CDR2 SQIVND (reference sequence). The CDR3 loop reads CASSMQRAEAFF. DNA of the CDR3: TGTGCCAGTAGTATGCAAAGGGCTGAAGCTTTCTTT.

This clone was counted between two and nine times. This chain uses TRBV5-1 with TRBJ1-5; TRBD1 agrees at 9 bases. The CDR3 sequence is 14 residues long. J gave up 7 bases and V 4 bases, and 6 bases lay outside the gene matches. The germline gives CDR1 SGHRS, CDR2 YFSETQ. The CDR3 region is CASSPGGTGQPQHF. The CDR3 DNA sequence: TGCGCCAGCAGCCCGGGTGGGACAGGGCAGCCCCAGCATTTT.

The CDR3 loop is CASTNPGTGGGNTIYF. In nucleotides, the CDR3 is TGTGCCAGTACCAACCCCGGGACAGGGGGCGGAAACACCATATATTTT. The genes are TRBV19 and TRBJ1-3; 12 bases fit TRBD1. V lost 7 bases and J lost 4; bases outside the gene matches: 8. The germline gives CDR1 LNHDA, CDR2 SQIVND (reference sequence). The CDR3 spans 16 residues.

This clone showed up just a few times. V is TRBV12-2 and J is TRBJ1-1; the table's D call of TRBD1 was not tested on the DNA. TRBV12-2 is a known pseudogene. The CDR3 contains 14 residues. The CDR3 DNA reads TGTGCAAGTCGCTTGCCAGGGGTGAACACTGAAGCTTTCTTT. Translating it yields CASRLPGVNTEAFF.

The chain employs TRBV7-6 and TRBJ2-7; tentatively, D is TRBD1 (6 bases). V shed 4 bases and J shed 5 bases, with 15 bases lying between them. Germline assignment: CDR1 SGHVS and CDR2 FNYEAQ. The CDR3 totals 14 residues. The CDR3 sequence: CASSSGRTGHEQYF. CDR3 nucleotide sequence: TGTGCCAGCAGCTCAGGAAGAACAGGGCACGAGCAGTACTTC. The full variable domain, rest sourced from reference TRBV7-6 and TRBJ2-7, is GAGVSQSPRYKVTKRGQDVALRCDPISGHVSLYWYRQALGQGPEFLTYFNYEAQQDKSGLPNDRFSAERPEGSISTLTIQRTEQRDSAMYRCASSSGRTGHEQYFGPGTRLTVT.

The V and J genes are TRBV6-5 and TRBJ1-1; tentative D call: TRBD1 (5 bases). CDR1 MNHEY and CDR2 SVGAGI come from the germline V gene. V was trimmed by 7 bases and J by 0 bases, leaving 9 bases between them. The CDR3 extends over 13 amino acids. Here the CDR3 DNA reads TGTGCCAGCAATCTACAGGTGAACACTGAAGCTTTCTTT. It translates to CASNLQVNTEAFF.

The V call is TRBV7-2, the J call TRBJ2-6, with D possibly being TRBD1 (5 bases). The CDR3 is made up of 15 amino acids. Trimming cost V 6 bases and J 2 bases, with 11 bases left between them. Germline values: CDR1 SGHTA, CDR2 FQGNSA. CDR3 bases: TGTGCCAGCAGTTCCTCAGGGACTGGGGCCAACGTCCTGACTTTC. Residues: CASSSSGTGANVLTF.

The chain is built from TRBV9 and TRBJ2-5, with TRBD1 identical over 8 bases. The CDR3 spans 18 residues. CDR1 and CDR2 (germline): SGDLS, YYNGEE. J gave up 1 base and V 0 bases, and 11 bases lay outside the gene matches. CDR3 sequence reads: CASSVGVGDTGGQETQYF. The CDR3 nucleotides read TGTGCCAGCAGCGTAGGAGTGGGGGACACAGGGGGCCAAGAGACCCAGTACTTC.

The genes are TRBV9 and TRBJ2-2; no reliable D call. V was pared by 3 bases and J by 0 bases, with 12 bases between. Germline CDR1 is SGDLS and CDR2 is YYNGEE. The CDR3 has 16 residues. As DNA, the CDR3 is TGTGCCAGCAGCGGTCAGCTCGCACCGAACACCGGGGAGCTGTTTTTT. Protein: CASSGQLAPNTGELFF.

This clone was recorded a few times. Mismatch with germline at one junction end may stem from a read error. The rearrangement links TRBV5-8 to TRBJ2-5, with D perhaps matching TRBD1 (5 bases). The CDR3 totals 13 residues. The germline gives CDR1 SGHTS, CDR2 YDEGEE. The CDR3, as DNA: TGTGCCAGCAGCTTGACCAGGGCTGAACTTCGGGACTTC. It encodes CASSLTRAELRDF.

The chain is built from TRBV30 and TRBJ2-3; 9 bases are a match to TRBD1. The germline gives CDR1 GTSNPN, CDR2 SVGIG (reference sequence). V lost 3 bases and J lost 12; bases outside the gene matches: 4. The CDR3 has 11 residues. CDR3 loop: CAWRPGQGQYF. Written as DNA, the CDR3 is TGTGCCTGGAGGCCGGGACAGGGTCAGTATTTT.

The gene calls are TRBV6-5 and TRBJ2-7; 8 bases are a match to TRBD1. Per germline, CDR1 MNHEY and CDR2 SVGAGI. This CDR3 has 12 residues. The ends lost 5 bases at V and 4 bases at J; junction bases unmatched: 1. As DNA, the CDR3 is TGTGCCAGCAGTAGGGACAGGTACGAGCAGTACTTC. This encodes CASSRDRYEQYF.

This clone was seen a single time. The genes are TRBV2 and TRBJ1-6, with unresolved D. The germline CDR1 and CDR2 sequences are SNHLY and FYNNEI. The CDR3 contains 14 residues. The V end was cut by 2 bases, the J end by 7 bases, with 9 bases between. CDR3 sequence: CASSEWVINSPLHF. CDR3 coding DNA: TGTGCCAGCAGTGAATGGGTTATCAATTCACCCCTCCACTTT.

Note on this clone: This sample includes further DNA sequences coding for the same CDR3. The rearrangement uses TRBV7-9 and TRBJ2-7, with D unresolved. The germline V gene has CDR1 SEHNR and CDR2 FQNEAQ (reference sequence). CDR3 length: 11 amino acids. V dropped 5 bases and J dropped 0 bases, with 2 bases sitting between them. The CDR3 here is CASSASYEQYF. As DNA, the CDR3 is TGTGCCAGCAGCGCCTCCTACGAGCAGTACTTC. The full variable domain, its missing parts supplied by reference TRBV7-9 and TRBJ2-7, is DTGVSQNPRHKITKRGQNVTFRCDPISEHNRLYWYRQTLGQGPEFLTYFQNEAQLEKSRLLSDRFSAERPKGSFSTLEIQRTEQGDSAMYLCASSASYEQYFGPGTRLTVT.

The rearrangement uses TRBV15 and TRBJ2-2, with 11 positions matching TRBD1. Trimming at V came to 5 bases and at J to 4 bases, leaving 6 bases not matched to a gene. Germline V CDR1 and CDR2: LNHNV, YYDKDF (reference sequence). There are 16 residues in the CDR3. In DNA, the CDR3 is TGTGCCACCAGCCCGGACAGGGGGCTTATCACCGGGGAGCTGTTTTTT. Translating gives CATSPDRGLITGELFF.

This clone was detected once. The rearrangement joins TRBV7-2 to TRBJ2-7, with unresolved D. The CDR3 sequence is 13 residues long. Per the germline V gene, CDR1 is SGHTA and CDR2 is FQGNSA. Deletions cut 1 base from V and 7 bases from J, with 11 bases between. The CDR3 DNA sequence: TGTGCCAGCAGCTTAGGAACTCTCCGAGAGCAGTACTTC. It encodes CASSLGTLREQYF.

Only one count was recorded for this clone. The chain combines TRBV6-5 with TRBJ2-7; perhaps D is TRBD1 or TRBD2 (6 bases each). This CDR3 spans 12 amino acids. The germline CDR1 and CDR2 sequences are MNHEY and SVGAGI. Trimming shortened V by 6 bases and J by 11 bases, and 17 bases separated the two germline ends. The CDR3 here is CASRRPGGGEYF. CDR3 nucleotides: TGTGCCAGCAGACGGCCAGGAGGGGGAGAGTACTTC.

This chain links TRBV2 with TRBJ1-4; the D gene is possibly TRBD1 (5 bases). The germline V and J ends were trimmed by 7 bases and 6 bases, with 12 bases remaining between them. This CDR3 region has 13 residues. Germline CDR1 SNHLY, CDR2 FYNNEI. CDR3 sequence: CASMKGSDEKLFF. In nucleotides, the CDR3 is TGTGCCAGCATGAAGGGGTCGGATGAAAAACTGTTTTTT.

This chain connects TRBV14 to TRBJ1-2; TRBD1 is a possible D gene (5 bases). The V gene lost 0 bases and the J gene lost 4 bases, with 9 bases spanning the gap. The CDR3 extends over 14 amino acids. Germline V gives CDR1 SGHDN, CDR2 FVKESK. The CDR3 loop is CASSQEEGRYGYTF. The CDR3 nucleotides are TGTGCCAGCAGCCAAGAGGAGGGACGCTATGGCTACACCTTC. The variable domain in full, completed from reference TRBV14 and TRBJ1-2, reads EAGVTQFPSHSVIEKGQTVTLRCDPISGHDNLYWYRRVMGKEIKFLLHFVKESKQDESGMPNNRFLAERTGGTYSTLKVQPAELEDSGVYFCASSQEEGRYGYTFGSGTRLTVV.

The chain carries TRBV18 and TRBJ2-7; D is unclear. The length of the CDR3 is 16 residues. V was clipped by 0 bases and J by 5 bases, with 17 bases between them. Per germline, CDR1 KGHSH and CDR2 LQKENI. CDR3: CASSPPMGSAPDEQYF. The DNA of the CDR3 is TGTGCCAGCTCACCACCGATGGGGTCAGCTCCGGACGAGCAGTACTTC.

The V gene is TRBV6-5, the J gene TRBJ1-2; no firm D call. The germline gives CDR1 MNHEY, CDR2 SVGAGI. V was pared by 5 bases and J by 4 bases, with 8 bases between. This CDR3 has 12 residues. The CDR3 reads CASSKNSYGYTF. The CDR3 DNA reads as TGTGCCAGCAGTAAGAACAGCTATGGCTACACCTTC.

The J gene is TRBJ2-3, the V gene TRBV30; TRBD2 aligns across 7 bases. This CDR3 has 15 residues. Germline V gene sequence: CDR1 GTSNPN, CDR2 SVGIG (reference sequence). J lost 5 bases, V lost 1 base, and 9 bases had no gene match. DNA of the CDR3: TGTGCCTGGAGTGACGGCGGGGAGGGAGGAGATACGCAGTATTTT. Translating gives CAWSDGGEGGDTQYF. The full variable domain, in which reference TRBV30 and TRBJ2-3 provide the parts outside the CDR3, is SQTIHQWPATLVQPVGSPLSLECTVEGTSNPNLYWYRQAAGRGLQLLFYSVGIGQISSEVPQNLSASRPQDRQFILSSKKLLLSDSGFYLCAWSDGGEGGDTQYFGPGTRLTVL.